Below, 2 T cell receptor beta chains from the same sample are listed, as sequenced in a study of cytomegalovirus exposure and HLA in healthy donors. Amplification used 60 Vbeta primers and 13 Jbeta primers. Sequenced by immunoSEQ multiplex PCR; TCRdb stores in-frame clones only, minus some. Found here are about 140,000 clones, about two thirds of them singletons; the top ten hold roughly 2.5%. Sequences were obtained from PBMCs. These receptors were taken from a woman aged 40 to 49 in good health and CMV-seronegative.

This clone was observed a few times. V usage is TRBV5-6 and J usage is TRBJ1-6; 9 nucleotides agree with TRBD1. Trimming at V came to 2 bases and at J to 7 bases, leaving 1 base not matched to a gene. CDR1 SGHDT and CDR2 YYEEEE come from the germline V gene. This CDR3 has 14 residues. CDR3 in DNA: TGTGCCAGCAGCTTAGACAGGGGGAATTCACCCCTCCACTTT. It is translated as CASSLDRGNSPLHF.

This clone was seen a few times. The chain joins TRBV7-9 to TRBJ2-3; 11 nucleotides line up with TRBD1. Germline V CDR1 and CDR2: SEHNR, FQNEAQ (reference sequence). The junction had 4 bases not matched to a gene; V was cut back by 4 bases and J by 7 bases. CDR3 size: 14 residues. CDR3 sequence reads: CASSWDRGRNTQYF. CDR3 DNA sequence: TGTGCCAGCAGCTGGGACAGGGGGAGGAATACGCAGTATTTT.